Below, 15 T cell receptor beta chains from the same sample are listed, as sequenced in a study of beta chain features in type 1 diabetes. Reverse transcription of all isolated RNA meant that expressed TCRB transcripts were sequenced. Clones were sequenced by immunoSEQ multiplex PCR, and TCRdb holds only the in-frame ones, with some missing. The table has 130,000 to 150,000 clones, under 11% seen once. Sequences were obtained from naive CD4+ T cells from blood. The receptors were sampled from a man between 18 and 29 years old in good health.

This clone was seen only a few times. The genes are TRBV4-2 and TRBJ1-3; D is unclear. This CDR3 is 15 amino acids long. V was shortened by 0 bases and J by 2 bases, with 8 bases between the two germline ends. Germline CDR1 LGHNA, CDR2 YNFKEQ. The CDR3 DNA is TGTGCCAGCAGCCAAGATTGGACTGCTGGAAACACCATATATTTT. Amino acid sequence: CASSQDWTAGNTIYF.

The gene calls are TRBV6-5 and TRBJ1-3; D uncertain. The CDR3 is 16 residues long. V was clipped by 0 bases and J by 0 bases, with 9 bases between them. Germline assignment: CDR1 MNHEY and CDR2 SVGAGI. The CDR3 sequence is CASSYSFVSSGNTIYF. CDR3 bases: TGTGCCAGCAGTTACTCGTTCGTCAGCTCTGGAAACACCATATATTTT.

This clone was seen a few times. This chain links TRBV5-5 with TRBJ1-1, with 9 bases fitting TRBD1. With 3 bases clipped from V and 1 base from J, the junction kept 4 bases outside the gene matches. CDR1 and CDR2 (germline): SGHKS, YYEKEE (reference sequence). There are 15 residues in the CDR3. CDR3 DNA: TGTGCCAGCAGCTCTGAGGGACAGGGGAACACTGAAGCTTTCTTT. Its protein is CASSSEGQGNTEAFF.

The chain joins TRBV5-4 to TRBJ2-1; 7 bases are a match to TRBD1. The V and J ends lost 0 bases and 4 bases, in that order; junction bases with no gene match: 4. This CDR3 is built from 15 residues. Germline assignment: CDR1 SGHNT and CDR2 YYREEE (reference sequence). The CDR3: CASSLEQGSYNEQFF. CDR3 coding DNA: TGTGCCAGCAGCTTGGAACAGGGGTCTTACAATGAGCAGTTCTTC.

This clone has a handful of counts. The chain links TRBV7-2 to TRBJ2-5; tentatively, D is TRBD1 (6 bases). V shed 5 bases and J shed 2 bases, with 12 bases lying between them. Germline V gives CDR1 SGHTA, CDR2 FQGNSA. The CDR3 length is 14 residues. The CDR3 loop reads CASSPQGSQETQYF. The CDR3 DNA follows: TGTGCCAGCAGCCCGCAGGGGAGTCAAGAGACCCAGTACTTC. Together with reference TRBV7-2 and TRBJ2-5, the CDR3 gives the full variable domain: GAGVSQSPSNKVTEKGKDVELRCDPISGHTALYWYRQSLGQGLEFLIYFQGNSAPDKSGLPSDRFSAERTGGSVSTLTIQRTQQEDSAVYLCASSPQGSQETQYFGPGTRLLVL.

This rearrangement joins TRBV7-9 to TRBJ2-5; TRBD1 is a possible D gene (5 bases). Germline CDR1 reads SEHNR; CDR2 reads FQNEAQ (reference sequence). CDR3 length equals 13 residues. The ends were cut back, 3 bases at V and 5 bases at J, with 10 bases in the middle. The CDR3 loop is CASSLPGPETQYF. CDR3 in DNA: TGTGCCAGCAGCTTGCCAGGGCCCGAGACCCAGTACTTC. The full variable domain, its missing parts supplied by reference TRBV7-9 and TRBJ2-5, is DTGVSQNPRHKITKRGQNVTFRCDPISEHNRLYWYRQTLGQGPEFLTYFQNEAQLEKSRLLSDRFSAERPKGSFSTLEIQRTEQGDSAMYLCASSLPGPETQYFGPGTRLLVL.

This clone was seen a handful of times. This chain uses TRBV7-2 with TRBJ2-7; D gene ambiguous. Between the trimmed V and J ends, which lost 1 base and 3 bases, there was a span of 7 bases. Germline V gene data show CDR1 as SGHTA and CDR2 as FQGNSA. The CDR3 runs to 13 residues. The CDR3 DNA sequence: TGTGCCAGCAGCTTAGTTCCTAGCTACGAGCAGTACTTC. It is translated as CASSLVPSYEQYF.

This clone was observed a few times. The CDR3 spells CASSTRQGTYEQYF. As DNA, the CDR3 is TGTGCCAGCAGTACCCGACAGGGAACCTACGAGCAGTACTTC. This rearrangement joins TRBV6-5 to TRBJ2-7; 7 nucleotides align to TRBD1. The CDR3 contains 14 residues. Germline loops: CDR1 MNHEY, CDR2 SVGAGI. J lost 2 bases, V lost 5 bases, and 6 bases had no gene match.

This clone appeared a few times. CDR3 nucleotides: TGTGCCAGTAGTATGGCACAGGGGAATTCACCCCTCCACTTT. This gives the protein CASSMAQGNSPLHF. The genes are TRBV19 and TRBJ1-6; 7 nucleotides agree with TRBD1. The CDR3 is 14 amino acids. From germline, CDR1 is LNHDA and CDR2 SQIVND (reference sequence). J was trimmed by 7 bases and V by 3 bases; bases with no gene match: 3.

The J gene is TRBJ1-1, the V gene TRBV19; D might be TRBD1 (5 bases). V was trimmed by 5 bases and J by 1 base, leaving 11 bases between them. The CDR3 spans 14 residues. The germline V gene encodes CDR1 LNHDA and CDR2 SQIVND (reference sequence). The CDR3 DNA is TGTGCCAGTAGTCCCCGGGGGGGGAACACTGAAGCTTTCTTT. Amino acid sequence: CASSPRGGNTEAFF.

The rearrangement uses TRBV6-5 and TRBJ2-7; weak D call: TRBD1 (6 bases). The CDR3 has 15 residues. With 3 bases removed from V and 4 bases from J, the gap between germline ends came to 16 bases. Per the germline V gene, CDR1 is MNHEY and CDR2 is SVGAGI. CDR3 amino acids: CASSYSRKGVYEQYF. The CDR3 DNA reads as TGTGCCAGCAGTTATAGTAGAAAGGGGGTGTACGAGCAGTACTTC.

This clone has just a few counts. DNA for the CDR3: TGTGCCAGCTCATCCCCGACAGGGGCACGGGGCTACACCTTC. Its protein product is CASSSPTGARGYTF. V is TRBV18 and J is TRBJ1-2, with 8 bases fitting TRBD1. CDR3 length: 14 residues. Germline CDR1 is KGHSH and CDR2 is LQKENI. V was clipped by 5 bases and J by 8 bases; unmatched bases: 10. Looking up the rest from reference TRBV18 and TRBJ1-2 gives the full variable domain: NAGVMQNPRHLVRRRGQEARLRCSPMKGHSHVYWYRQLPEEGLKFMVYLQKENIIDESGMPKERFSAEFPKEGPSILRIQQVVRGDSAAYFCASSSPTGARGYTFGSGTRLTVV.

The chain employs TRBV9 and TRBJ1-2; 9 bases line up with TRBD1. V gave up 4 bases and J gave up 5 bases; unmatched junction bases: 9. Germline V gene sequence: CDR1 SGDLS, CDR2 YYNGEE. The CDR3 contains 15 residues. CDR3 loop: CASSLGTGTRYGYTF. The DNA of the CDR3 is TGTGCCAGCAGCCTGGGGACAGGGACCCGGTATGGCTACACCTTC.

The chain carries TRBV7-9 and TRBJ1-6; 9 nucleotides line up with TRBD1. Per germline, CDR1 SEHNR and CDR2 FQNEAQ (reference sequence). This CDR3 is 14 amino acids long. V trimming: 5 bases; J trimming: 7 bases; junction bases outside the gene matches: 3. The CDR3 loop reads CASSPTGGNSPLHF. The CDR3 nucleotides read TGTGCCAGCAGCCCGACAGGGGGAAATTCACCCCTCCACTTT.

This clone occurred a few times. This chain links TRBV29-1 with TRBJ1-2; 8 bases are a match to TRBD1. J was trimmed by 4 bases and V by 3 bases; bases with no gene match: 10. Germline values: CDR1 SQVTM, CDR2 ANQGSEA. The CDR3 covers 15 residues. The DNA for the CDR3 is TGCAGCGTTGACAGGGGGCGTCCGCCGCCCTATGGCTACACCTTC. Translated: CSVDRGRPPPYGYTF.